The 20 T cell receptor beta chains reported below all come from one sample, sequenced in a study of shared clonotypes between healthy human individuals. Some clones are missing from TCRdb's copy, which holds only in-frame ones; the method was immunoSEQ multiplex PCR. The repertoire holds fewer than 400,000 clones, with approximately 79% as singletons. What was sequenced was memory CD4+ T cells sorted from blood. Subset here: CD45RA-negative fraction. Receptors were obtained from a man aged 25-45 years in good health.

This clone was observed once. The chain's CDR3 is CAVGTGRYEQYF. CDR3 bases: TGTGCCGTTGGGACAGGACGCTACGAGCAGTACTTC. This sequence joins TRBV27 and TRBJ2-7; 8 bases align to TRBD1. With V trimmed by 11 bases and J by 3 bases, 6 bases remained unmatched. Germline V CDR1 and CDR2: MNHEY, SMNVEV (reference sequence). CDR3 length: 12 amino acids.

The J gene is TRBJ2-1, the V gene TRBV7-3; maybe TRBD2 (5 bases). Trimming removed 8 bases at V and 9 bases at J, with 14 bases between. CDR3 length: 12 residues. The germline gives CDR1 SGHTA, CDR2 FQGTGA. The DNA for the CDR3 is TGTGCCAGCGGGAACAACCGGGGTGAGCAGTTCTTC. Its protein is CASGNNRGEQFF.

This clone occurred a few times. The genes are TRBV5-1 and TRBJ2-2; D remains ambiguous. The CDR3 totals 11 residues. V gave up 3 bases and J gave up 9 bases, with 6 bases separating them. CDR1 and CDR2 from the germline V gene are SGHRS and YFSETQ. The CDR3 loop reads CASSSDRELFF. The CDR3 DNA is TGCGCCAGCAGCTCTGACAGGGAGCTGTTTTTT.

The V and J genes are TRBV2 and TRBJ2-3; D possibly matches TRBD1 or TRBD2 (6 bases each). The CDR3 runs to 15 residues. Trimming took 2 bases from V and 4 from J, leaving 13 bases between them. Per the germline V gene, CDR1 is SNHLY and CDR2 is FYNNEI. In DNA form, the CDR3 reads TGTGCCAGCAGTGAACGCACCCGGGGGCCAGATACGCAGTATTTT. Its translation is CASSERTRGPDTQYF. Using reference TRBV2 and TRBJ2-3 for the parts outside the CDR3, the full variable domain is EPEVTQTPSHQVTQMGQEVILRCVPISNHLYFYWYRQILGQKVEFLVSFYNNEISEKSEIFDDQFSVERPDGSNFTLKIRSTKLEDSAMYFCASSERTRGPDTQYFGPGTRLTVL.

A few counts support this clone. The J gene is TRBJ1-2, the V gene TRBV27; no firm D call. Trimming pared 6 bases from V and 8 bases from J, leaving 13 bases between. The CDR3 loop spans 12 amino acids. Germline CDR1 and CDR2: MNHEY and SMNVEV (reference sequence). The CDR3 sequence is CASRTGPGGYTF. CDR3 DNA sequence: TGTGCCAGCAGGACGGGCCCCGGGGGCTACACCTTC.

This clone was seen a handful of times. The V gene is TRBV5-6, the J gene TRBJ2-7; D tentatively reads TRBD1 or TRBD2 (5 bases each). Germline loops: CDR1 SGHDT, CDR2 YYEEEE. Trimming left V 2 bases short and J 2 bases short, with 14 bases between. The length of the CDR3 is 15 residues. As DNA, the CDR3 is TGTGCCAGCAGCTTCATGACCCTGGGGGCCTACGAGCAGTACTTC. Protein sequence: CASSFMTLGAYEQYF.

The rearrangement uses TRBV19 and TRBJ2-6; D unresolved. The CDR3 loop spans 13 amino acids. Trimming cost V 6 bases and J 0 bases, with 3 bases left between them. Germline V gene lookup returns CDR1 LNHDA and CDR2 SQIVND (reference sequence). For the CDR3, the DNA is TGTGCCAGTAGCCTCTCTGGGGCCAACGTCCTGACTTTC. Its protein product is CASSLSGANVLTF.

The V call is TRBV28, the J call TRBJ2-3; no clear D gene. Per germline, CDR1 MDHEN and CDR2 SYDVKM. The CDR3 sequence is 15 residues long. The V and J ends lost 5 bases and 0 bases respectively, with 12 bases between them. The DNA of the CDR3 is TGTGCCAGCAGTCTTACAGTAATTAGCACAGATACGCAGTATTTT. This gives the protein CASSLTVISTDTQYF.

A single count supports this clone. The chain joins TRBV5-1 to TRBJ2-3; D not certain. The CDR3 loop spans 12 amino acids. From germline, CDR1 is SGHRS and CDR2 YFSETQ. Deletions cut 0 bases from V and 8 bases from J, with 7 bases between. CDR3 residues: CASSLDTLTQYF. As DNA, the CDR3 is TGCGCCAGCAGCTTGGATACTCTTACGCAGTATTTT.

The chain recombines TRBV9 with TRBJ2-3; D is unclear. Germline assignment: CDR1 SGDLS and CDR2 YYNGEE. This CDR3 contains 14 residues. V lost 0 bases and J lost 5, with 10 bases in between. DNA of the CDR3: TGTGCCAGCAGCGTAGTATCCGGCGAAGATACGCAGTATTTT. Protein sequence: CASSVVSGEDTQYF. Drawing the rest from reference TRBV9 and TRBJ2-3, the complete variable domain is DSGVTQTPKHLITATGQRVTLRCSPRSGDLSVYWYQQSLDQGLQFLIQYYNGEERAKGNILERFSAQQFPDLHSELNLSSLELGDSALYFCASSVVSGEDTQYFGPGTRLTVL.

The rearrangement links TRBV7-3 to TRBJ2-1; 13 bases fit TRBD2. CDR3 length equals 15 residues. The germline V gene encodes CDR1 SGHTA and CDR2 FQGTGA. The J segment lost 5 bases and the V segment lost 3 bases, leaving 1 base of the junction unmatched. Here the CDR3 DNA reads TGTGCCAGCAGCTTCGGACTAGCGGGAGACAATGAGCAGTTCTTC. Translating gives CASSFGLAGDNEQFF.

The chain joins TRBV11-2 to TRBJ1-3; D unclear. V gave up 0 bases and J gave up 0 bases, with 6 bases separating them. The CDR3 runs to 15 residues. The germline V gene encodes CDR1 SGHAT and CDR2 FQNNGV. The CDR3 DNA follows: TGTGCCAGCAGCTTAGAGCCAGACTCTGGAAACACCATATATTTT. Its translation: CASSLEPDSGNTIYF.

A note on this clone: Other nucleotide sequences in the sample specify the same CDR3. V usage is TRBV2 and J usage is TRBJ2-3; no firm D call. Germline-derived CDR1 and CDR2 are SNHLY and FYNNEI. The CDR3 runs 13 residues. The V end was cut by 6 bases, the J end by 3 bases, with 10 bases between. The DNA of the CDR3 is TGTGCCAGCAGGTCAGGAGCTACAGATACGCAGTATTTT. Amino acids: CASRSGATDTQYF.

The V and J genes are TRBV4-3 and TRBJ2-5, with 11 bases lining up with TRBD2. Trimming cost V 0 bases and J 5 bases; bases outside gene matches: 5. CDR1 is LGHNA and CDR2 is YSLEER in the germline V gene. The CDR3 extends over 16 amino acids. The CDR3 sequence is CASSQETSGKGETQYF. In DNA, the CDR3 is TGCGCCAGCAGCCAAGAGACTAGCGGGAAGGGGGAGACCCAGTACTTC.

The chain joins TRBV9 to TRBJ2-5; possibly TRBD2 for D (6 bases). Germline V gene sequence: CDR1 SGDLS, CDR2 YYNGEE. The CDR3 is made up of 13 amino acids. Trimming stripped 9 bases from V and 3 bases from J, with 15 bases between. DNA of the CDR3: TGTGCCACCACGGCGCGGGGAAAAGAGACCCAGTACTTC. This sequence encodes CATTARGKETQYF.

This sequence joins TRBV27 and TRBJ1-1, with TRBD1 identical over 8 bases. The CDR3 contains 16 residues. Per the germline V gene, CDR1 is MNHEY and CDR2 is SMNVEV (reference sequence). Germline trimming cut 6 bases from V and 5 bases from J; bases unmatched to any gene: 14. CDR3 residues: CASSPSSGQGGTEAFF. The CDR3 DNA reads TGTGCCAGCAGCCCTAGTTCCGGACAGGGCGGGACTGAAGCTTTCTTT.

The J gene is TRBJ2-5, the V gene TRBV5-6; a possible D gene is TRBD2 (5 bases). V was pared by 2 bases and J by 0 bases, with 5 bases between. Germline CDR1 reads SGHDT; CDR2 reads YYEEEE. The CDR3 consists of 13 residues. The DNA for the CDR3 is TGTGCCAGCAGCTTCGGGAACCAAGAGACCCAGTACTTC. Amino acid sequence: CASSFGNQETQYF.

This chain connects TRBV5-4 to TRBJ2-5; 9 bases match TRBD1. CDR1 is SGHNT, CDR2 YYREEE, per germline (reference sequence). J was trimmed by 4 bases and V by 1 base; bases with no gene match: 2. The CDR3 sequence is 14 residues long. CDR3 residues: CASSLTDRGETQYF. The CDR3, as DNA: TGTGCCAGCAGCTTGACGGACAGGGGAGAGACCCAGTACTTC.

The chain combines TRBV28 with TRBJ2-7, with D perhaps matching TRBD2 (5 bases). Trimming removed 4 bases at V and 5 bases at J, with 18 bases between. This CDR3 region has 15 residues. Germline CDR1 and CDR2: MDHEN and SYDVKM. In DNA form, the CDR3 reads TGTGCCAGCAGTTCCCCCGGACTCAGGACCCACGAGCAGTACTTC. Amino acid sequence: CASSSPGLRTHEQYF.

This chain links TRBV19 with TRBJ2-1; 7 bases line up with TRBD2. Germline-derived CDR1 and CDR2 are LNHDA and SQIVND (reference sequence). The ends lost 2 bases at V and 5 bases at J; junction bases unmatched: 9. CDR3 size: 16 residues. The CDR3 nucleotides read TGTGCCAGTAGTATACTGAGGAGCGGGACGAACAATGAGCAGTTCTTC. Translating it yields CASSILRSGTNNEQFF.